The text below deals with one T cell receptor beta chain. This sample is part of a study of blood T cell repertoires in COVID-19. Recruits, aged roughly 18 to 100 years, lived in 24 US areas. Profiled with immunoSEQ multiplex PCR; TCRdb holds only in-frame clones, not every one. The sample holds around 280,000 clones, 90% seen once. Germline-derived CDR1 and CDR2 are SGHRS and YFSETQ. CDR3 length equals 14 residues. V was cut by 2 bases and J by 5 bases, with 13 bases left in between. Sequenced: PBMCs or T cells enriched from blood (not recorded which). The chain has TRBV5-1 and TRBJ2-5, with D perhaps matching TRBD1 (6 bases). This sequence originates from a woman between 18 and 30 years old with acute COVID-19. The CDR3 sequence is CASSFQGGLETQYF. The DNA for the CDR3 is TGCGCCAGCAGCTTCCAAGGGGGTCTGGAGACCCAGTACTTC. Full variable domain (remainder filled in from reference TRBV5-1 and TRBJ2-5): KAGVTQTPRYLIKTRGQQVTLSCSPISGHRSVSWYQQTPGQGLQFLFEYFSETQRNKGNFPGRFSGRQFSNSRSEMNVSTLELGDSALYLCASSFQGGLETQYFGPGTRLLVL.